The clone carrying this TCR beta chain was counted only a few times. A junction end diverges from the germline sequence, so it may reflect a read error. This specimen comes from a study of blood T cells in healthy people across ages. Peripheral blood samples of 9.5 to 10 milliliters were drawn from each donor. For the second PCR, which ran for roughly 6 to 11 cycles, a sample-barcoded 5' primer and a J-beta primer mix were used. CDR3-containing paired-end reads numbered at least 2.5 million in each sample. A single record per CDR3 protein comes from TCRdb applying MiXCR to the 5' RACE reads. The sample gives 1.5 million to 2 million distinct CDR3 sequences, around half of which show up once; 2.1% is in the top ten. This clonotype originated in a woman aged 40 to 50 in good health. Material: blood.

The CDR3 loop reads CASREGQRMETQYF. The CDR3 DNA follows: TGTGCCAGCAGAGAAGGACAGAGGATGGAGACCCAGTACTTC. This rearrangement joins TRBV2 to TRBJ2-5; possible D gene TRBD1, 6 bases. The length of the CDR3 is 14 residues. Germline loops: CDR1 SNHLY, CDR2 FYNNEI.